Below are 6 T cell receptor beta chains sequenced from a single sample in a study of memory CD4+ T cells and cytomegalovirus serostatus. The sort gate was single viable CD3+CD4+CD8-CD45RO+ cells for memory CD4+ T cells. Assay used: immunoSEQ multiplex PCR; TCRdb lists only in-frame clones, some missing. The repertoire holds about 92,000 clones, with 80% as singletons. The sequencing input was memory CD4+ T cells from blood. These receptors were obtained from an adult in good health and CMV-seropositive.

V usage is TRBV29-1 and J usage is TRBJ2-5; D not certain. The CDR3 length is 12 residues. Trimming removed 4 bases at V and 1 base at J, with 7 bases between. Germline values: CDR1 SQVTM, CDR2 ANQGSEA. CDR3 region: CSVGQAQETQYF. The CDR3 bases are TGCAGCGTTGGTCAGGCCCAAGAGACCCAGTACTTC.

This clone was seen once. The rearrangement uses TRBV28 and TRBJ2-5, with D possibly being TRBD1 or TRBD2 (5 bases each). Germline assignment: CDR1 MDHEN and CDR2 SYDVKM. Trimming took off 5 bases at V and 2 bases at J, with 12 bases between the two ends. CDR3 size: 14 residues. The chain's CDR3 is CASSRGASQETQYF. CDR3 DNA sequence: TGTGCCAGCAGTAGAGGGGCATCGCAAGAGACCCAGTACTTC.

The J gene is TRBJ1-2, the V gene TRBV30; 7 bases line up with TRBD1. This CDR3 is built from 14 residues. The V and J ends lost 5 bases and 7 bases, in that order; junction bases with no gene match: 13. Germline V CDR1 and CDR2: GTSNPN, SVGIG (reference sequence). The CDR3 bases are TGTGCCTGGCCCAGGGGGGCGTCTTGTTGTGGCTACACCTTC. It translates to CAWPRGASCCGYTF.

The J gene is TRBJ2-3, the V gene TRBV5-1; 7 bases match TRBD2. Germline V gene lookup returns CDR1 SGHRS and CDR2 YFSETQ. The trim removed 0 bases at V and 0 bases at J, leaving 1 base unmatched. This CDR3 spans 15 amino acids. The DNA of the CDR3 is TGCGCCAGCAGCTTGGGCGGGAGAAGCACAGATACGCAGTATTTT. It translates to CASSLGGRSTDTQYF.

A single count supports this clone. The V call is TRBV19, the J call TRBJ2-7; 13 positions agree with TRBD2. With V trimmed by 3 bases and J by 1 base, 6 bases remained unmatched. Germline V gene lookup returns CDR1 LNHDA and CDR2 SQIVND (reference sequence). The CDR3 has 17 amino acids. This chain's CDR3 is CASSIGRTSGSSYEQYF. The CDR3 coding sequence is TGTGCCAGTAGTATCGGTAGGACTAGCGGGAGTTCCTACGAGCAGTACTTC.

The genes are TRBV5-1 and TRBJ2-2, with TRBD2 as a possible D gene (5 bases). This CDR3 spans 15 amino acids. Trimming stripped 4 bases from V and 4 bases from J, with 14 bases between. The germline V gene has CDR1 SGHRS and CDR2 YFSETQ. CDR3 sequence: CASSLFDRGTGELFF. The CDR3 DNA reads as TGCGCCAGCAGCCTCTTTGACCGGGGCACCGGGGAGCTGTTTTTT.